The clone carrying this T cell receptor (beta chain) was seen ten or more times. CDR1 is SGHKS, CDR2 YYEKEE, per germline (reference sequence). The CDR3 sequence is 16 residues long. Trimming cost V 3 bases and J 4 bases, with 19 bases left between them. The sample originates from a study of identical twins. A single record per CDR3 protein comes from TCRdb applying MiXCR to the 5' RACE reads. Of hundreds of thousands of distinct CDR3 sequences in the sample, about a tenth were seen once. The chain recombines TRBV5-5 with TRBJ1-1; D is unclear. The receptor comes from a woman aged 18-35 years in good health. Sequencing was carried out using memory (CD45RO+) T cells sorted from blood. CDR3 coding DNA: TGTGCCAGCAGCTCTCGACGGGCCAGTACGATCACTGAAGCTTTCTTT. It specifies CASSSRRASTITEAFF.